These 4 T cell receptor beta chains were all obtained from the same sample, sequenced in a study of T-cell reconstitution after alpha-beta-depleted transplantation in children. Unique molecular identifiers were incorporated into the prepared TCRbeta library. One entry per CDR3 protein, called by TCRdb with MiXCR from the PCR reads. This table holds 90,000 to 130,000 distinct CDR3 sequences, approximately 10% found once. The material sequenced was PBMCs, taken before TCRalphabeta/CD19-depleted stem cell transplant. The receptors shown here come from a boy aged 2-15 years with acute lymphoblastic leukemia, due to receive a stem cell transplant.

Comment on this clonotype: The final CDR3 position lacks the conserved phenylalanine or tryptophan, pointing to a likely read error. This chain uses TRBV5-1 with TRBJ2-7; weak D call: TRBD1 (5 bases). This CDR3 has 14 residues. Looked up from germline, CDR1 is SGHRS and CDR2 is YFSETQ. V gave up 0 bases and J gave up 3 bases, with 10 bases separating them. CDR3 in amino acids: CASSLAVDIYEQYL. The CDR3 bases are TGCGCCAGCAGCTTGGCCGTGGACATCTACGAGCAGTACCTC.

The sample holds a few counts of this clonotype. The chain combines TRBV7-3 with TRBJ2-7; no firm D call. CDR1 and CDR2 (germline): SGHTA, FQGTGA. The CDR3 covers 15 residues. With 0 bases removed from V and 0 bases from J, the gap between germline ends came to 9 bases. CDR3 sequence reads: CASSLTPLSSYEQYF. The CDR3 DNA follows: TGTGCCAGCAGCTTAACACCATTAAGCTCCTACGAGCAGTACTTC.

J is TRBJ2-1 and V is TRBV10-3; TRBD2 agrees at 9 bases. J lost 8 bases, V lost 8 bases, and 7 bases had no gene match. This CDR3 spans 13 amino acids. Looked up from germline, CDR1 is ENHRY and CDR2 is SYGVKD. CDR3 in DNA: TGTGCCATCTCGGGGACTAGCCTCGATGAGCAGTTCTTC. Translation: CAISGTSLDEQFF.

In its sample, this clonotype was seen many times. The chain recombines TRBV27 with TRBJ2-3, with a weak D call TRBD2 (5 bases). Per the germline V gene, CDR1 is MNHEY and CDR2 is SMNVEV (reference sequence). With 3 bases removed from V and 2 bases from J, the gap between germline ends came to 9 bases. The CDR3 is 14 residues long. As DNA, the CDR3 is TGTGCCAGCAGTTTGGCCGGACTCACAGATACGCAGTATTTT. It specifies CASSLAGLTDTQYF.